These 28 T cell receptor beta chains were sequenced from one sample in a study of blood T cell repertoires in COVID-19. The protocol was immunoSEQ multiplex PCR, while the TCRdb copy is restricted to in-frame clones and leaves out a portion. The repertoire holds approximately 200,000 clones, with around 85% as singletons. Source material: peripheral blood. Receptor source: a man between 60 and 70 years old with acute or convalescent COVID-19.

This chain links TRBV11-3 with TRBJ2-3; 9 positions agree with TRBD2. V shed 5 bases and J 6 bases; nucleotides not matched to a gene: 6. The V gene's germline CDR1 is SGHNT and CDR2 YENEEA. The CDR3 sequence is 14 residues long. The CDR3 sequence is CASSLGGTSDTQYF. CDR3 nucleotide sequence: TGTGCCAGCAGCCTAGGCGGGACTAGCGATACGCAGTATTTT.

V gene TRBV19 combines with J gene TRBJ2-7, with 8 bases identical to TRBD1. The CDR3 spans 13 residues. Germline V gives CDR1 LNHDA, CDR2 SQIVND (reference sequence). The V segment lost 5 bases and the J segment 3 bases; nucleotides outside the gene matches: 3. CDR3 DNA sequence: TGTGCCAGTAGTCTACAGGGGGGCTACGAGCAGTACTTC. Its protein is CASSLQGGYEQYF.

V gene TRBV6-5 combines with J gene TRBJ2-2, with TRBD2 matching over 11 bases. Germline V lookup: CDR1 MNHEY, CDR2 SVGAGI. The CDR3 is 15 residues long. V trimming: 7 bases; J trimming: 5 bases; junction bases outside the gene matches: 6. CDR3 DNA sequence: TGTGCCAGCAACAAACTAGCGGGAGTGACCGGGGAGCTGTTTTTT. It specifies CASNKLAGVTGELFF.

The CDR3 nucleotides are TGCGCCAGCAGCCAAGAACTAGCGGGAAGACTAAGCTCCTACGAGCAGTACTTC. Protein: CASSQELAGRLSSYEQYF. The chain couples TRBV4-3 to TRBJ2-7; 10 nucleotides line up with TRBD2. This CDR3 has 18 amino acids. The germline CDR1 and CDR2 sequences are LGHNA and YSLEER. V lost 0 bases to trimming and J lost 0 bases; unmatched junction nucleotides: 8.

V is TRBV30 and J is TRBJ2-7; maybe TRBD1 (6 bases). Per the germline V gene, CDR1 is GTSNPN and CDR2 is SVGIG (reference sequence). V was clipped by 2 bases and J by 0 bases, with 14 bases between them. There are 15 residues in the CDR3. CDR3 in DNA: TGTGCCTGGAGTAGGGTAGACAGGAGCTCCTACGAGCAGTACTTC. It encodes CAWSRVDRSSYEQYF.

The chain couples TRBV7-3 to TRBJ1-1; D is undetermined. The length of the CDR3 is 13 residues. Germline CDR1 reads SGHTA; CDR2 reads FQGTGA. V was trimmed by 4 bases and J by 6 bases, leaving 12 bases between them. CDR3 DNA: TGTGCCAGCAGCTCCACTGGAGGTGCTGAAGCTTTCTTT. Protein product: CASSSTGGAEAFF.

The rearrangement uses TRBV14 and TRBJ2-2; 8 nucleotides line up with TRBD2. The CDR3 spans 16 residues. Germline V CDR1 and CDR2: SGHDN, FVKESK. Unmatched junction bases numbered 5, after V lost 1 base and J lost 4 bases. The CDR3 reads CASSQVGTSVTGELFF. In nucleotides, the CDR3 is TGTGCCAGCAGCCAAGTGGGGACTAGTGTCACCGGGGAGCTGTTTTTT.

This clone was detected once. This chain links TRBV18 with TRBJ2-1, with 7 bases identical to TRBD1. This CDR3 has 15 amino acids. The germline CDR1 and CDR2 sequences are KGHSH and LQKENI. V shed 6 bases and J 1 base; nucleotides not matched to a gene: 6. CDR3 bases: TGTGCCAGCTCGAGGACAGGTCCTTCCTACAATGAGCAGTTCTTC. Translating it yields CASSRTGPSYNEQFF.

This clone was observed a single time. This chain joins TRBV4-1 and TRBJ2-1, with TRBD2 matching over 8 bases. The CDR3 totals 17 residues. Trimming cost V 4 bases and J 5 bases; bases outside gene matches: 13. Germline values: CDR1 MGHRA, CDR2 YSYEKL. CDR3 loop: CASSRGAGTRWDNEQFF. The CDR3 nucleotides read TGCGCCAGCAGCCGTGGGGCCGGGACTAGGTGGGACAATGAGCAGTTCTTC.

This rearrangement joins TRBV7-3 to TRBJ1-1; tentatively, D is TRBD1 (5 bases). CDR3 length: 13 amino acids. The ends were cut back, 8 bases at V and 4 bases at J, with 14 bases in the middle. Germline V gene sequence: CDR1 SGHTA, CDR2 FQGTGA. The CDR3 protein is CASSQGRGTEAFF. The CDR3 coding sequence is TGTGCCAGCTCGCAGGGAAGGGGCACTGAAGCTTTCTTT.

The J gene is TRBJ2-1, the V gene TRBV30; D is possibly TRBD2 (6 bases). Germline V gene lookup returns CDR1 GTSNPN and CDR2 SVGIG (reference sequence). The V end was cut by 4 bases, the J end by 10 bases, with 11 bases between. The CDR3 covers 11 residues. The CDR3 loop is CAWMQRVEQFF. For the CDR3, the DNA is TGTGCCTGGATGCAGCGGGTCGAGCAGTTCTTC.

This clone has more than one count but fewer than ten. CDR3 amino acids: CASSDTETFNYGYTF. CDR3 bases: TGTGCCAGCAGCGATACAGAAACCTTTAACTATGGCTACACCTTC. The chain couples TRBV11-3 to TRBJ1-2; D gene ambiguous. V was pared by 5 bases and J by 1 base, with 14 bases between. CDR3 length: 15 amino acids. Per germline, CDR1 SGHNT and CDR2 YENEEA.

This clone showed up just a few times. The chain is built from TRBV7-9 and TRBJ1-6; D is perhaps TRBD1 (6 bases). Trimming left V 0 bases short and J 3 bases short, with 12 bases between. Germline V gene lookup returns CDR1 SEHNR and CDR2 FQNEAQ (reference sequence). The CDR3 sequence is 17 residues long. The CDR3 protein is CASSLAPRGFYNSPLHF. The CDR3 bases are TGTGCCAGCAGCTTAGCCCCCAGGGGCTTCTATAATTCACCCCTCCACTTT.

This chain uses TRBV3-1 (or the pseudogene TRBV3-2) with TRBJ2-7; possibly TRBD1 for D (6 bases). Trimming took off 4 bases at V and 1 base at J, with 8 bases between the two ends. The CDR3 consists of 13 residues. In germline, CDR1 is LGHDT, CDR2 YNNKEL (reference sequence). The CDR3 coding sequence is TGTGCCAGCAGCCTAGGACAGTCCTACGAGCAGTACTTC. This translates into CASSLGQSYEQYF.

The genes are TRBV10-2 and TRBJ2-1; a possible D gene is TRBD2 (5 bases). V lost 4 bases to trimming and J lost 5 bases, with 18 bases between them. Germline V gene lookup returns CDR1 WSHSY and CDR2 SAAADI. The CDR3 is 16 amino acids. The CDR3 coding sequence is TGCGCCAGCAGTGGAGGAGGATGGGATGGGGACAATGAGCAGTTCTTC. It translates to CASSGGGWDGDNEQFF.

This sequence joins TRBV19 and TRBJ2-1; 9 nucleotides align to TRBD2. This CDR3 region has 16 residues. The trim removed 3 bases at V and 4 bases at J, leaving 7 bases unmatched. Germline V lookup: CDR1 LNHDA, CDR2 SQIVND (reference sequence). The CDR3 loop reads CASSIETSGKYNEQFF. DNA of the CDR3: TGTGCCAGTAGTATTGAGACTAGCGGAAAATACAATGAGCAGTTCTTC.

J is TRBJ2-3 and V is TRBV18; the D is unclear. Germline CDR1 KGHSH, CDR2 LQKENI. V was shortened by 8 bases and J by 1 base, with 7 bases between the two germline ends. The length of the CDR3 is 12 residues. CDR3 protein: CASGLGTDTQYF. The CDR3 coding sequence is TGTGCCAGCGGCCTGGGCACAGATACGCAGTATTTT.

The gene calls are TRBV7-2 and TRBJ1-6, with TRBD1 matching 10 bases. Germline values: CDR1 SGHTA, CDR2 FQGNSA. Germline trimming cut 4 bases from V and 7 bases from J; bases unmatched to any gene: 7. This CDR3 comprises 16 residues. In DNA form, the CDR3 reads TGTGCCAGCAGCTGGACCGACAGGGGGCTCAATTCACCCCTCCACTTT. This sequence encodes CASSWTDRGLNSPLHF.

The chain employs TRBV29-1 and TRBJ1-2, with D maybe TRBD1 (6 bases). Looked up from germline, CDR1 is SQVTM and CDR2 is ANQGSEA. The CDR3 loop spans 15 amino acids. Trimming took off 5 bases at V and 4 bases at J, with 20 bases between the two ends. The CDR3 reads CSVSPGGRLGYGYTF. The CDR3 nucleotides are TGCAGCGTTTCCCCTGGGGGCAGGTTAGGCTATGGCTACACCTTC.

The sample holds one count of this clone. The junction shows a germline mismatch at one end, possibly a read error. The chain uses TRBV18 and TRBJ2-2; 8 bases match TRBD2. This CDR3 spans 16 amino acids. Germline V gene sequence: CDR1 KGHSH, CDR2 LQKENI. CDR3 nucleotide sequence: TGTGTCAGCTCACCAAATACGGCTAGCGGGACCGGGGAGCTGTTTTTT. Translated: CVSSPNTASGTGELFF.

The V and J genes are TRBV3-1 (or the pseudogene TRBV3-2) and TRBJ1-6; maybe TRBD1 (5 bases). Trimming pared 0 bases from V and 7 bases from J, leaving 10 bases between. The CDR3 is 15 amino acids. Germline loops: CDR1 LGHDT, CDR2 YNNKEL (reference sequence). The chain's CDR3 is CASSQDQGVNSPLHF. The CDR3 DNA reads TGTGCCAGCAGCCAAGATCAAGGGGTCAATTCACCCCTCCACTTT.

The chain employs TRBV27 and TRBJ1-6; 9 bases agree with TRBD1. V shed 6 bases, J shed 6 bases, and the junction held 6 bases outside the gene matches. CDR1 is MNHEY and CDR2 is SMNVEV in the germline V gene (reference sequence). The CDR3 extends over 15 amino acids. This CDR3 reads CASSRTGATNSPLHF. The DNA of the CDR3 is TGTGCCAGCAGCCGGACAGGGGCAACTAATTCACCCCTCCACTTT.

This chain links TRBV2 with TRBJ1-6, with 7 nucleotides matching TRBD1. Germline-derived CDR1 and CDR2 are SNHLY and FYNNEI. The length of the CDR3 is 16 residues. Trimming removed 7 bases from V and 0 bases from J; junction bases left unmatched: 6. The CDR3 protein is CASTLDRSSYNSPLHF. CDR3 bases: TGTGCCAGCACGTTGGACAGGAGCTCCTATAATTCACCCCTCCACTTT.

The J gene is TRBJ2-7, the V gene TRBV4-1, with 7 bases aligning to TRBD2. There are 15 residues in the CDR3. J lost 1 base, V lost 0 bases, and 3 bases had no gene match. CDR1 and CDR2 from the germline V gene are MGHRA and YSYEKL. CDR3 residues: CASSQEPSGSYEQYF. CDR3 in DNA: TGCGCCAGCAGCCAAGAGCCTAGCGGATCCTACGAGCAGTACTTC.

CDR3 sequence reads: CASSVNGGSTNEQYF. CDR3 coding DNA: TGTGCCAGCAGCGTAAACGGCGGGAGTACCAACGAGCAGTACTTC. The chain carries TRBV9 and TRBJ2-7, with TRBD2 matching 7 bases. CDR1 and CDR2 (germline): SGDLS, YYNGEE. J was trimmed by 5 bases and V by 1 base; bases with no gene match: 9. The CDR3 runs 15 residues.

This clone was found a few times. The chain has TRBV4-1 and TRBJ2-4; no definite D call. Germline V gene data show CDR1 as MGHRA and CDR2 as YSYEKL. V lost 0 bases to trimming and J lost 7 bases, with 16 bases between them. This CDR3 contains 16 residues. The CDR3 DNA sequence: TGCGCCAGCAGCCAAGATGATTTCATTAAGCCGAACATTCAGTACTTC. Translated, it gives CASSQDDFIKPNIQYF.

The chain employs TRBV7-8 and TRBJ1-1; weak D call: TRBD1 (5 bases). CDR1 and CDR2 (germline): SGHVS, FQNEAQ. This CDR3 has 14 amino acids. The V gene lost 5 bases and the J gene lost 4 bases, with 14 bases spanning the gap. The chain's CDR3 is CASSPRVSGTEAFF. The CDR3 region has the DNA TGTGCCAGCAGCCCCAGGGTGTCGGGCACTGAAGCTTTCTTT.

In its sample, this clone was seen once. The chain is built from TRBV7-9 and TRBJ1-1; D call uncertain. Germline CDR1 SEHNR, CDR2 FQNEAQ (reference sequence). Trimming left V 6 bases short and J 4 bases short, with 12 bases between. The CDR3 runs 13 residues. In DNA form, the CDR3 reads TGTGCCAGCAGACAGCAGGAGGCCACTGAAGCTTTCTTT. Its translation is CASRQQEATEAFF.